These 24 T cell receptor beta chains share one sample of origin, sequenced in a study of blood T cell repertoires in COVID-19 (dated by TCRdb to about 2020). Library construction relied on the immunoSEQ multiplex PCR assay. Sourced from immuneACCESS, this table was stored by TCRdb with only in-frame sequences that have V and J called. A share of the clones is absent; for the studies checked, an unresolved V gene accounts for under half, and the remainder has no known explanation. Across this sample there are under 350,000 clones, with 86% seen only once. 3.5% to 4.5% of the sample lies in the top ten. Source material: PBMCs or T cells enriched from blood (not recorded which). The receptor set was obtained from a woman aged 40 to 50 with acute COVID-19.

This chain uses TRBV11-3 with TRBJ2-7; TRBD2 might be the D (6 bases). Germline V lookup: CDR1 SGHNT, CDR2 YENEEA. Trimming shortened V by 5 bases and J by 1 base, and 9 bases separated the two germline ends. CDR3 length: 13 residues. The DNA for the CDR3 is TGTGCCAGCAGCGCGGACTATTCCTACGAGCAGTACTTC. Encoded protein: CASSADYSYEQYF.

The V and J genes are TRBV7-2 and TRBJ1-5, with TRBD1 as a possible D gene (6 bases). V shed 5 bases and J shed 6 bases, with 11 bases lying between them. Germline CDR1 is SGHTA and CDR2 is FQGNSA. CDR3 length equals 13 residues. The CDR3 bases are TGTGCCAGCAGCGAAGGGGGGGCTCAGCCCCAGCATTTT. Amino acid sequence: CASSEGGAQPQHF.

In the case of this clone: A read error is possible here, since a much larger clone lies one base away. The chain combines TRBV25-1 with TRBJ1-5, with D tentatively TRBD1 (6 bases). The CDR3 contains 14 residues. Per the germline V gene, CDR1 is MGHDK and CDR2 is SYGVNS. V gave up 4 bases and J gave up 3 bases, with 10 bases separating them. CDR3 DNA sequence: TGTGCCAGCAGTGGGACAGCGAACAATCAGCCCCAGCATTTT. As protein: CASSGTANNQPQHF.

CDR3 nucleotide sequence: TGTGCCAACTCAATCCAGGGGAGACATGGCTACACCTTC. This translates into CANSIQGRHGYTF. The rearrangement links TRBV12-3 or TRBV12-4 to TRBJ1-2, with a weak D call TRBD1 (6 bases). V gave up 10 bases and J gave up 6 bases, with 18 bases separating them. CDR3 length: 13 amino acids.

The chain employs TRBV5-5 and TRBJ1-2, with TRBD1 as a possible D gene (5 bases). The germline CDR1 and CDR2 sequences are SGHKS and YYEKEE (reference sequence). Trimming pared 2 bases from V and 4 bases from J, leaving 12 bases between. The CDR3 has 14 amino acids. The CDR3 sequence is CASSFGGLGYGYTF. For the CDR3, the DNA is TGTGCCAGCAGCTTCGGGGGTTTGGGCTATGGCTACACCTTC. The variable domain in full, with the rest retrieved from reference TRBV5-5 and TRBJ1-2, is DAGVTQSPTHLIKTRGQQVTLRCSPISGHKSVSWYQQVLGQGPQFIFQYYEKEERGRGNFPDRFSARQFPNYSSELNVNALLLGDSALYLCASSFGGLGYGYTFGSGTRLTVV.

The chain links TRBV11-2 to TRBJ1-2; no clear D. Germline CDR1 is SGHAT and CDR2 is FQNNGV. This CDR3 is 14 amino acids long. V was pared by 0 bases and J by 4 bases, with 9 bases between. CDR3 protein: CASSLERAGYGYTF. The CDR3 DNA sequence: TGTGCCAGCAGCTTAGAGAGGGCGGGCTATGGCTACACCTTC.

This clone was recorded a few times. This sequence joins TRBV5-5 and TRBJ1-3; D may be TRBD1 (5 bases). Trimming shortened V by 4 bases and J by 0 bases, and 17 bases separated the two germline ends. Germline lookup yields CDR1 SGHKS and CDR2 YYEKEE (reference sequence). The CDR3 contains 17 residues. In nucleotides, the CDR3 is TGTGCCAGCAGCCCCCAACACGACAGAGTCTCTGGAAACACCATATATTTT. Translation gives CASSPQHDRVSGNTIYF.

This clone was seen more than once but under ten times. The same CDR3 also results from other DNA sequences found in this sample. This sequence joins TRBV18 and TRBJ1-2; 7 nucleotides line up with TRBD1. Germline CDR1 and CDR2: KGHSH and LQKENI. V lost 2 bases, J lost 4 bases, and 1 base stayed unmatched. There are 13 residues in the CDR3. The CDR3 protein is CASSPDRAYGYTF. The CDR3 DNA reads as TGTGCCAGCTCACCAGACAGGGCCTATGGCTACACCTTC.

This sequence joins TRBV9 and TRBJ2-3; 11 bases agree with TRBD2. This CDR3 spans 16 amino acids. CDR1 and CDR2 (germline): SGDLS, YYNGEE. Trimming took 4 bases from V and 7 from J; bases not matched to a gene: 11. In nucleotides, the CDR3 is TGTGCCAGCAGCCCCCCCACTAGCGGGGGTGGGAATACGCAGTATTTT. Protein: CASSPPTSGGGNTQYF.

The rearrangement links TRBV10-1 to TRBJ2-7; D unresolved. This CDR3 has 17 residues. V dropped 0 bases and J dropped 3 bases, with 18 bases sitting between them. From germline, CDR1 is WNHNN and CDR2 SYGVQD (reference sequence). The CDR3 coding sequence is TGCGCCAGCAGTGAGTCTCCTGGCAGGCCGACGTGCTACGAGCAGTACTTC. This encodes CASSESPGRPTCYEQYF.

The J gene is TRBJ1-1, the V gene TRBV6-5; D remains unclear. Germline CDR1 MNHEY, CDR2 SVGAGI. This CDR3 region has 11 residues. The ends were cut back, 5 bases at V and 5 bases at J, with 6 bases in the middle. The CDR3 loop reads CASSTETEAFF. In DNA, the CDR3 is TGTGCCAGCAGTACTGAAACTGAAGCTTTCTTT.

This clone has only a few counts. CDR3 protein: CASSVAQTQETQYF. CDR3 DNA: TGTGCCAGCAGCGTAGCCCAGACTCAAGAGACCCAGTACTTC. This chain uses TRBV9 with TRBJ2-5; D is unresolved. The V gene's germline CDR1 is SGDLS and CDR2 YYNGEE. Trimming removed 0 bases from V and 2 bases from J, with 8 bases in between. The CDR3 contains 14 residues.

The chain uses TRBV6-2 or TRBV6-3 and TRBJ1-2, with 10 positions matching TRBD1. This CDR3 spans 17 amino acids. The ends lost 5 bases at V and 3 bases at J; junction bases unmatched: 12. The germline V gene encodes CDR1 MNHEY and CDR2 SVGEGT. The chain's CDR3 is CASSTDRTGGLDYGYTF. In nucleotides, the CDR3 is TGTGCCAGCAGTACAGATAGGACAGGGGGATTGGACTATGGCTACACCTTC.

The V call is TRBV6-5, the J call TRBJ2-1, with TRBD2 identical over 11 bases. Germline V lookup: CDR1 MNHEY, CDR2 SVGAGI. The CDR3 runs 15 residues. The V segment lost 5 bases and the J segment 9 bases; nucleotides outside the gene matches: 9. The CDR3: CASSPTSGSFLEQFF. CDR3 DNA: TGTGCCAGCAGTCCTACTAGCGGGAGCTTTCTTGAGCAGTTCTTC.

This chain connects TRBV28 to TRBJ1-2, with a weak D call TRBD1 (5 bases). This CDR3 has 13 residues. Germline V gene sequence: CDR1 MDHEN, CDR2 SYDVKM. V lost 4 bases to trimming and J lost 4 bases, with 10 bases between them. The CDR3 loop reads CASSSAGIYGYTF. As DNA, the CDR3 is TGTGCCAGCAGTTCCGCAGGGATCTATGGCTACACCTTC.

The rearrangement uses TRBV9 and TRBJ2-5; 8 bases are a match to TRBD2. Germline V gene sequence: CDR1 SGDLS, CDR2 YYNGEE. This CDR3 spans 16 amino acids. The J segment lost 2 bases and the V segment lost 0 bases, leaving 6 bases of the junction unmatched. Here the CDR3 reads CASSVGAGAVQETQYF. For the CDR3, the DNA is TGTGCCAGCAGCGTAGGAGCGGGGGCCGTACAAGAGACCCAGTACTTC.

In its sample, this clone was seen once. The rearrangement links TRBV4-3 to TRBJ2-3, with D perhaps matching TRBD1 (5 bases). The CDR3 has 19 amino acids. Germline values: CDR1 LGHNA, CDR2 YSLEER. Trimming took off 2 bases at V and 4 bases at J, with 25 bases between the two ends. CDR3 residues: CASSQQAKQGTRSADTQYF. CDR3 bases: TGCGCCAGCAGCCAACAGGCAAAGCAGGGAACTCGATCCGCAGATACGCAGTATTTT.

Here the CDR3 DNA reads TGTGCCAGCAGTTTCCCCCTATTACCGGGACAGGGGGCGCGGGGCTACACCTTC. As protein: CASSFPLLPGQGARGYTF. The chain employs TRBV28 and TRBJ1-2; 12 bases are a match to TRBD1. V was pared by 3 bases and J by 8 bases, with 16 bases of the junction left unmatched. Per germline, CDR1 MDHEN and CDR2 SYDVKM. The CDR3 runs 18 residues.

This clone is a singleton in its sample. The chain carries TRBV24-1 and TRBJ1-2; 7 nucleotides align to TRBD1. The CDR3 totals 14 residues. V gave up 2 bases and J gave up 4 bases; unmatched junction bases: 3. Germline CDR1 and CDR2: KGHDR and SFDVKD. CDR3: CATSDSGQLYGYTF. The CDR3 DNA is TGTGCCACCAGTGATTCGGGACAGCTCTATGGCTACACCTTC.

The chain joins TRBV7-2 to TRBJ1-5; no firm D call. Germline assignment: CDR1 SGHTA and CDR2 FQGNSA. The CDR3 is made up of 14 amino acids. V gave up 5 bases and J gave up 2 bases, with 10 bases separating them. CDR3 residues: CASSPDGGNQPQHF. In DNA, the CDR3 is TGTGCCAGCAGCCCCGACGGGGGCAATCAGCCCCAGCATTTT.

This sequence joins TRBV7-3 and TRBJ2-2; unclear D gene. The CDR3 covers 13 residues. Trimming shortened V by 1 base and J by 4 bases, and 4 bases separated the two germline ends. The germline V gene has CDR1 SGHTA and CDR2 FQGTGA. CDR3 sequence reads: CASSLISTGELFF. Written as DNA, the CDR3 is TGTGCCAGCAGCTTAATCTCCACCGGGGAGCTGTTTTTT.

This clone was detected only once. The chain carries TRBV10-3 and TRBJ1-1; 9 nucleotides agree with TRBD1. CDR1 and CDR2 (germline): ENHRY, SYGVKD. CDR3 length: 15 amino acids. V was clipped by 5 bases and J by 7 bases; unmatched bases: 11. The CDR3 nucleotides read TGTGCCATCAGTCCGGGACAGGGAATGGGGTATGAAGCTTTCTTT. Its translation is CAISPGQGMGYEAFF.

The CDR3 DNA reads TGTGCCAGCTCACGGGGACAGGGGGCTGAAGCTTTCTTT. It codes for CASSRGQGAEAFF. V is TRBV18 and J is TRBJ1-1; 11 bases are shared with TRBD1. Germline lookup yields CDR1 KGHSH and CDR2 LQKENI. V gave up 4 bases and J gave up 6 bases; unmatched junction bases: 1. CDR3 length equals 13 residues.

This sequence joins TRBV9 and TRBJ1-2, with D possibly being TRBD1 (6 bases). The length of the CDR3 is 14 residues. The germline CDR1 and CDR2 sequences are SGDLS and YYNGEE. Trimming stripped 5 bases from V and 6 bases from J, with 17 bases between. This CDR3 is CASSAGGQRHGYTF. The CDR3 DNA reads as TGTGCCAGCAGTGCTGGAGGACAGCGGCATGGCTACACCTTC. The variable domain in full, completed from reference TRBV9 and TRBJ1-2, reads DSGVTQTPKHLITATGQRVTLRCSPRSGDLSVYWYQQSLDQGLQFLIQYYNGEERAKGNILERFSAQQFPDLHSELNLSSLELGDSALYFCASSAGGQRHGYTFGSGTRLTVV.